Below are 29 T cell receptor beta chains sequenced from a single sample in a study of cytomegalovirus exposure and HLA in healthy donors. Use of 60 Vbeta and 13 Jbeta primers characterized the PCR. Produced via immunoSEQ multiplex PCR; TCRdb's table is partial and in-frame only. The top ten clones hold roughly 2% of a sample with under 200,000 clones, roughly 80% of them seen once. The sequenced sample consisted of PBMCs. These receptors all stem from a man in his fifties in good health and CMV-seropositive.

The gene calls are TRBV6-5 and TRBJ2-1; TRBD1 matches at 7 bases. There are 15 residues in the CDR3. Trimming at V came to 6 bases and at J to 3 bases, leaving 8 bases not matched to a gene. Germline loops: CDR1 MNHEY, CDR2 SVGAGI. CDR3 sequence reads: CASRITGASYNEQFF. The CDR3 coding sequence is TGTGCCAGCAGAATAACAGGGGCGAGCTACAATGAGCAGTTCTTC.

The V and J genes are TRBV11-2 and TRBJ2-1; 8 bases match TRBD2. The CDR3 is 15 amino acids. Germline assignment: CDR1 SGHAT and CDR2 FQNNGV. The J segment lost 4 bases and the V segment lost 2 bases, leaving 4 bases of the junction unmatched. Here the CDR3 reads CASSLLAGPYNEQFF. CDR3 DNA: TGTGCCAGCAGCTTACTAGCGGGCCCTTACAATGAGCAGTTCTTC.

V gene TRBV29-1 combines with J gene TRBJ1-6; 10 bases align to TRBD1. The CDR3 length is 17 residues. CDR1 is SQVTM and CDR2 is ANQGSEA in the germline V gene. The junction had 8 bases not matched to a gene; V was cut back by 6 bases and J by 0 bases. The CDR3 reads CSVGTGDPSSYNSPLHF. The DNA of the CDR3 is TGCAGCGTGGGGACAGGGGATCCCAGCTCCTATAATTCACCCCTCCACTTT.

This chain links TRBV10-1 with TRBJ2-1; 7 positions match TRBD1. V lost 2 bases, J lost 5 bases, and 12 bases stayed unmatched. The CDR3 spans 17 residues. The germline V gene has CDR1 WNHNN and CDR2 SYGVQD (reference sequence). CDR3: CASSEGHTGQWNNEQFF. The CDR3 coding sequence is TGCGCCAGCAGTGAGGGGCATACGGGACAGTGGAACAATGAGCAGTTCTTC.

The V call is TRBV23-1, the J call TRBJ1-2; 10 bases align to TRBD1. TRBV23-1 is an ORF, with its function uncertain. The length of the CDR3 is 16 residues. V shed 2 bases, J shed 7 bases, and the junction held 10 bases outside the gene matches. The CDR3 nucleotides are TGCGCCAGCAGTCAAAGACAGGGGGCGAGGCCCTTTGGCTACACCTTC. It codes for CASSQRQGARPFGYTF.

The V call is TRBV5-4, the J call TRBJ2-3; D may be TRBD2 (5 bases). Germline CDR1 SGHNT, CDR2 YYREEE (reference sequence). The CDR3 runs to 13 residues. Trimming shortened V by 5 bases and J by 5 bases, and 12 bases separated the two germline ends. The CDR3 DNA reads TGTGCCAGCAGTCTGCAAGGGAGAGATACGCAGTATTTT. It specifies CASSLQGRDTQYF.

This CDR3 is CASSYPPGQGNEKLFF. The DNA for the CDR3 is TGTGCCAGCAGTTACCCTCCGGGACAGGGTAATGAAAAACTGTTTTTT. The chain links TRBV6-6 to TRBJ1-4, with 9 bases aligning to TRBD1. Germline V gene data show CDR1 as MNHNY and CDR2 as SVGAGI (reference sequence). The CDR3 has 16 residues. Losses at the gene ends were 2 bases for V and 4 bases for J; bases not matched to a gene: 5.

The V and J genes are TRBV6-1 and TRBJ2-1; 9 nucleotides line up with TRBD2. This CDR3 is 19 amino acids long. V lost 1 base and J lost 2; bases outside the gene matches: 12. Germline V gene sequence: CDR1 MNHNS, CDR2 SASEGT. The CDR3 coding sequence is TGTGCCAGCAGTGAAGGTCCGGCGCGGGGGGGATTCCCCTACAATGAGCAGTTCTTC. Its protein product is CASSEGPARGGFPYNEQFF.

The chain is built from TRBV7-2 and TRBJ2-1; the match to TRBD1 covers 8 bases. The V gene's germline CDR1 is SGHTA and CDR2 FQGNSA. The CDR3 contains 15 residues. V dropped 5 bases and J dropped 2; count of bases not matched to a gene: 5. CDR3 sequence reads: CASSRGQGTYNEQFF. The CDR3 nucleotides read TGTGCCAGCAGCCGAGGACAGGGCACCTACAATGAGCAGTTCTTC.

The chain joins TRBV9 to TRBJ2-3; 14 bases are shared with TRBD2. Germline lookup yields CDR1 SGDLS and CDR2 YYNGEE. The CDR3 runs to 16 residues. Losses at the gene ends were 3 bases for V and 2 bases for J; bases not matched to a gene: 2. The CDR3 reads CASSATSGGDTDTQYF. CDR3 DNA: TGTGCCAGCAGCGCGACTAGCGGGGGGGACACAGATACGCAGTATTTT.

The chain employs TRBV5-8 and TRBJ2-1; tentative D call: TRBD1 (6 bases). The V end was cut by 5 bases, the J end by 4 bases, with 22 bases between. The CDR3 is 17 amino acids. Germline assignment: CDR1 SGHTS and CDR2 YDEGEE. The CDR3, as DNA: TGTGCCAGCAGGCGCTTACAGGGAGTTGGGGGATACAATGAGCAGTTCTTC. Residues: CASRRLQGVGGYNEQFF.

This sequence joins TRBV9 and TRBJ1-2; no clear D gene. Germline-derived CDR1 and CDR2 are SGDLS and YYNGEE. The V gene lost 6 bases and the J gene lost 0 bases, with 12 bases spanning the gap. The CDR3 contains 14 residues. The chain's CDR3 is CASTNAGPNYGYTF. The DNA for the CDR3 is TGTGCCAGCACCAACGCGGGTCCTAACTATGGCTACACCTTC.

V usage is TRBV4-3 and J usage is TRBJ2-5; 8 nucleotides match TRBD1. With the DNA end fitting TRBJ2-7 better, the J assignment may be wrong. This CDR3 is 14 amino acids long. Germline V gene data show CDR1 as LGHNA and CDR2 as YSLEER. CDR3 nucleotide sequence: TGCGCCAGCAGCCCCGGACAGGGCACCTACGAGCAGTACTTC. Its translation: CASSPGQGTYEQYF.

The table lists this clone with a few counts. The chain is built from TRBV5-4 and TRBJ2-5; 12 bases match TRBD2. The CDR3 is 16 amino acids. CDR1 is SGHNT and CDR2 is YYREEE in the germline V gene (reference sequence). The trim removed 4 bases at V and 2 bases at J, leaving 6 bases unmatched. The CDR3: CASSLAGTSGQETQYF. The CDR3 DNA reads as TGTGCCAGCAGCCTAGCCGGGACTAGCGGGCAAGAGACCCAGTACTTC.

The chain joins TRBV9 to TRBJ1-1; the match to TRBD1 covers 9 bases. Unmatched junction bases numbered 11, after V lost 0 bases and J lost 5 bases. The germline CDR1 and CDR2 sequences are SGDLS and YYNGEE. The CDR3 extends over 17 amino acids. CDR3 nucleotide sequence: TGTGCCAGCAGCGTAGGGGACAGGGTGAACAGGAAGACTGAAGCTTTCTTT. It specifies CASSVGDRVNRKTEAFF.

The chain links TRBV4-2 to TRBJ2-7; TRBD2 matches 9 bases. CDR1 LGHNA and CDR2 YNFKEQ come from the germline V gene. The CDR3 runs 15 residues. Trimming took 8 bases from V and 0 from J; bases not matched to a gene: 8. The CDR3 sequence: CASSPAGGSSYEQYF. In nucleotides, the CDR3 is TGTGCCAGCTCCCCGGCGGGGGGGAGCTCCTACGAGCAGTACTTC.

Comment on this clone: Other DNA sequences within the sample encode an identical CDR3. The rearrangement joins TRBV5-1 to TRBJ2-2; a weak D match, TRBD1 (5 bases). V lost 4 bases and J lost 1, with 8 bases in between. Germline V lookup: CDR1 SGHRS, CDR2 YFSETQ. The CDR3 loop spans 14 amino acids. The CDR3 coding sequence is TGCGCCAGCAGCCTCGGACAGAACACCGGGGAGCTGTTTTTT. Translation gives CASSLGQNTGELFF.

This clone occurred a few times. V gene TRBV6-5 combines with J gene TRBJ1-1, with TRBD1 matching over 7 bases. This CDR3 is built from 13 residues. The germline CDR1 and CDR2 sequences are MNHEY and SVGAGI. The junction had 5 bases not matched to a gene; V was cut back by 5 bases and J by 5 bases. CDR3 sequence (DNA): TGTGCCAGCAGTCAACAGGGGAGGACTGAAGCTTTCTTT. It translates to CASSQQGRTEAFF.

The chain combines TRBV9 with TRBJ1-5; D is unresolved. CDR1 and CDR2 from the germline V gene are SGDLS and YYNGEE. With 0 bases removed from V and 0 bases from J, the gap between germline ends came to 10 bases. CDR3 length: 16 amino acids. The CDR3 sequence is CASSVDAGNSNQPQHF. The CDR3 nucleotides are TGTGCCAGCAGCGTAGACGCAGGTAATAGCAATCAGCCCCAGCATTTT.

The CDR3 nucleotides are TGTGCCAGCAGCGTAGGGGCGGGGGGGCGGACAGATACGCAGTATTTT. Amino acid sequence: CASSVGAGGRTDTQYF. V is TRBV9 and J is TRBJ2-3, with 9 positions matching TRBD2. V shed 0 bases, J shed 3 bases, and the junction held 5 bases outside the gene matches. CDR1 and CDR2 from the germline V gene are SGDLS and YYNGEE. The CDR3 is 16 residues long.

V and J are TRBV9 and TRBJ2-3; tentative D call: TRBD2 (6 bases). The CDR3 is 14 residues long. V was cut by 3 bases and J by 2 bases, with 10 bases left in between. Germline V gives CDR1 SGDLS, CDR2 YYNGEE. CDR3 sequence: CASSGRDFTDTQYF. The DNA for the CDR3 is TGTGCCAGCAGCGGCCGGGACTTCACAGATACGCAGTATTTT.

The DNA of the CDR3 is TGCACCAGCAGCTTACAAGACCCACCATCCCAGGATACCATCTCTGGAAACACCATATATTTT. Its protein product is CTSSLQDPPSQDTISGNTIYF. The rearrangement joins TRBV1 to TRBJ1-3; no DNA check was done on the table's D call, TRBD1. TRBV1 is listed as a pseudogene. The CDR3 consists of 21 residues.

J is TRBJ1-6 and V is TRBV7-9; D call uncertain. Germline CDR1 and CDR2: SEHNR and FQNEAQ (reference sequence). The CDR3 is 15 amino acids. The V gene lost 1 base and the J gene lost 7 bases, with 11 bases spanning the gap. The CDR3 DNA is TGTGCCAGCAGCTTAGGGGCCCAGACAAATTCACCCCTCCACTTT. Protein sequence: CASSLGAQTNSPLHF. Together with reference TRBV7-9 and TRBJ1-6, the CDR3 gives the full variable domain: DTGVSQNPRHKITKRGQNVTFRCDPISEHNRLYWYRQTLGQGPEFLTYFQNEAQLEKSRLLSDRFSAERPKGSFSTLEIQRTEQGDSAMYLCASSLGAQTNSPLHFGNGTRLTVT.

In this sample, this clone turned up once. The chain has TRBV28 and TRBJ1-1, with 8 bases lining up with TRBD1. The ends lost 6 bases at V and 2 bases at J; junction bases unmatched: 2. Germline V CDR1 and CDR2: MDHEN, SYDVKM. The CDR3 loop spans 13 amino acids. CDR3 residues: CASRDRDNTEAFF. CDR3 bases: TGTGCCAGCAGGGACAGGGATAACACTGAAGCTTTCTTT.

The V gene is TRBV7-9, the J gene TRBJ2-3, with 7 bases that match TRBD1. This CDR3 spans 13 amino acids. The V and J ends lost 10 bases and 3 bases, in that order; junction bases with no gene match: 7. Germline V gene sequence: CDR1 SEHNR, CDR2 FQNEAQ (reference sequence). The CDR3 DNA is TGTGCCATCTCCGGGACAGCGACAGATACGCAGTATTTT. As protein: CAISGTATDTQYF.

CDR3 nucleotide sequence: TGTGCCAGCAGTGAGGGCAGGGGGTTTAACACTGAAGCTTTCTTT. Residues: CASSEGRGFNTEAFF. V usage is TRBV2 and J usage is TRBJ1-1, with 7 bases aligning to TRBD1. Germline-derived CDR1 and CDR2 are SNHLY and FYNNEI. With V trimmed by 3 bases and J by 2 bases, 6 bases remained unmatched. The CDR3 consists of 15 residues.

The chain couples TRBV30 to TRBJ1-1; weak D call: TRBD1 (6 bases). This CDR3 has 13 residues. V lost 5 bases, J lost 1 base, and 11 bases lay in between. The V gene's germline CDR1 is GTSNPN and CDR2 SVGIG (reference sequence). DNA for the CDR3: TGTGCCTGGGAGCCGGGACAGAACACTGAAGCTTTCTTT. Encoded protein: CAWEPGQNTEAFF. Variable domain in full (rest from reference TRBV30 and TRBJ1-1): SQTIHQWPATLVQPVGSPLSLECTVEGTSNPNLYWYRQAAGRGLQLLFYSVGIGQISSEVPQNLSASRPQDRQFILSSKKLLLSDSGFYLCAWEPGQNTEAFFGQGTRLTVV.

This clone was seen just once. The V call is TRBV5-8, the J call TRBJ1-5, with 8 bases identical to TRBD1. The germline V gene encodes CDR1 SGHTS and CDR2 YDEGEE. The CDR3 loop spans 16 amino acids. V lost 4 bases and J lost 4; bases outside the gene matches: 10. DNA of the CDR3: TGTGCCAGCAGCGCCCGGACAGGGTTTCGGAATCAGCCCCAGCATTTT. Its protein product is CASSARTGFRNQPQHF.

The chain links TRBV4-1 to TRBJ2-1; 7 nucleotides align to TRBD1. The CDR3 sequence is 13 residues long. Germline V gene sequence: CDR1 MGHRA, CDR2 YSYEKL. J was trimmed by 6 bases and V by 5 bases; bases with no gene match: 4. CDR3 region: CASSLNRGNEQFF. The CDR3 nucleotides are TGCGCCAGCAGCTTGAACAGGGGCAATGAGCAGTTCTTC.